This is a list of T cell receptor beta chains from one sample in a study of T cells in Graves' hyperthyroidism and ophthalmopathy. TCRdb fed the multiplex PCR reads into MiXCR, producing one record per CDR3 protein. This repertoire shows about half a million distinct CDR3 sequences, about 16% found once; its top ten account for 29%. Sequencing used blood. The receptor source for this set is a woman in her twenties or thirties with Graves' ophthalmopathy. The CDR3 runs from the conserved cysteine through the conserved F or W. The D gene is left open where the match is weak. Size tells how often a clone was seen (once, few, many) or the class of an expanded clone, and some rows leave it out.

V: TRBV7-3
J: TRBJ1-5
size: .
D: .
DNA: TGTGCCAGCAGCTTAACCGGGCGCAATCTGAGCAATCAGCCCCAGCATTTT
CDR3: CASSLTGRNLSNQPQHF

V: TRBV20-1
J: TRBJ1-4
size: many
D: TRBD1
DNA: TGCAGTGCTAGTCTGGGACAGTCTAATGAAAAACTGTTTTTT
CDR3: CSASLGQSNEKLFF

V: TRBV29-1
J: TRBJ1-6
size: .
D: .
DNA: TGCAGCGTTGAGGCCGACGTGGGGTCACCCCTCCACTTT
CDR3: CSVEADVGSPLHF

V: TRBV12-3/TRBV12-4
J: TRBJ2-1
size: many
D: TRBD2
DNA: TGTGCCAGCAGCCCGAGGTGGGAGGGGCAGTTCTTC
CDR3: CASSPRWEGQFF

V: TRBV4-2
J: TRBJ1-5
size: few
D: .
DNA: TGTGCCAGCAGCCATGGGACCATGGGAGATCAGCCCCAGCATTTT
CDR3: CASSHGTMGDQPQHF

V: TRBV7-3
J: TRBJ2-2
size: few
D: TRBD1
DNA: TGTGCCAGCAGCCGGGACAGGGCTGGCGGGGAGCTGTTTTTT
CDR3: CASSRDRAGGELFF

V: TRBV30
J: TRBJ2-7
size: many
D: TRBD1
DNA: TGTGCCTGGAGCTCACGGCAGGGGGATTCCTACGAGCAGTACTTC
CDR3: CAWSSRQGDSYEQYF

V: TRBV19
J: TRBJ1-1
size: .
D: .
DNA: TGTGCCAGTAATATCGGGAGTATGAACACTGAAGCTTTCTTT
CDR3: CASNIGSMNTEAFF

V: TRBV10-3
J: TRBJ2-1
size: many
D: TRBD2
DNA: TGTGCCATCAGGGGGACTAGCGGGAGTAATGAGCAGTTCTTC
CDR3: CAIRGTSGSNEQFF

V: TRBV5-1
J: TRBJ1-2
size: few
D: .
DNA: TGCGCCAGCAGCTTTCTGACAGGCGGGGGCTATGGCTACACCTTC
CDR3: CASSFLTGGGYGYTF

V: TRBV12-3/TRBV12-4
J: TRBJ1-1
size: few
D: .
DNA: TGTGCCAGCAGGCGGGGACGAAACACTGAAGCTTTCTTT
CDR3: CASRRGRNTEAFF

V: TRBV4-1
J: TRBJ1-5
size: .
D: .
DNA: TGCGCCAGCAGCCCAGCACCGACGGGGAGTCAGCCCCAGCATTTT
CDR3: CASSPAPTGSQPQHF

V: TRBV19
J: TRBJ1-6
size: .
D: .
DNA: TGTGCCACCGGTCTTTCACCCCTCCACTTT
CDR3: CATGLSPLHF

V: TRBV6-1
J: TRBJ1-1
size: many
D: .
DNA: TGTGCCAGCCGTTTTACCGACAGTAACACTGAAGCTTTCTTT
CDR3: CASRFTDSNTEAFF

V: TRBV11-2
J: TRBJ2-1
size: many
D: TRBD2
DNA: TGTGCCAGCAGCTTAGCCCGATCTGGTCTAGCGGGCGCTCCTGAGCAGTTCTTC
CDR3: CASSLARSGLAGAPEQFF

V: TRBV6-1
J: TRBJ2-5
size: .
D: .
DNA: TGTGCCAGCAGCTCCAGGGAAGAGACCCAGTACTTC
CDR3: CASSSREETQYF

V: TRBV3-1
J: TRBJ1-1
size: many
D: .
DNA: TGTGCCAGCAGCCAACCCGCGAGTGAAGCTTTCTTT
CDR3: CASSQPASEAFF

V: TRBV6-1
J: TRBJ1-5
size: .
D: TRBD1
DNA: TGTGCCAGCAAAGACAGGGAGAATCAGCCCCAGCATTTT
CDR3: CASKDRENQPQHF

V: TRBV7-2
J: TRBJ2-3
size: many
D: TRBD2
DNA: TGTGCCAGCAGGTCTAGCGGGAGTCCAGATACGCAGTATTTT
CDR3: CASRSSGSPDTQYF

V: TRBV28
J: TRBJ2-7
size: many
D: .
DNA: TGTGCCAGCAGACTCAGGGGGGAGGACGAGCAGTACTTC
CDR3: CASRLRGEDEQYF

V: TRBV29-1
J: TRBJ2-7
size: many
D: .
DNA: TGCAGCGCTCTCGACAGAGGCTACGAGCAGTACTTC
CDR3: CSALDRGYEQYF

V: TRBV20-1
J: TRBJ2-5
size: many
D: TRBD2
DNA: TGCAGTGCTGAGACCGTTAGCGGGAGGGCCGTCGAGACCCAGTACTTC
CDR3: CSAETVSGRAVETQYF

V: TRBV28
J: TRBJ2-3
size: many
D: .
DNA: TGTGCCAGCAGTTTCCCCCTCGGCAGGGGAGGCACAGATACGCAGTATTTT
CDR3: CASSFPLGRGGTDTQYF

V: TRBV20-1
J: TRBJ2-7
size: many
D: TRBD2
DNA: TGCAGTGCCGAGCTAGCGGGAGTGAGATACGAGCAGTACTTC
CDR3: CSAELAGVRYEQYF

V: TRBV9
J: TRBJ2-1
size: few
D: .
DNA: TGTGCCAGCAGCCCCGGTAAGGCGCAGGGCTACAATGAGCAGTTCTTC
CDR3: CASSPGKAQGYNEQFF

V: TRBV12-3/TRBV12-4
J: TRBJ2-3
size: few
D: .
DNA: TGTGCCAGCAGGGCCGGGGCCAGCACAGATACGCAGTATTTT
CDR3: CASRAGASTDTQYF

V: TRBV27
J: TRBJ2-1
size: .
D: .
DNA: TGTGCCAGCAGTTCACAAAGCTATACTGAGCAGTTCTTC
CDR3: CASSSQSYTEQFF

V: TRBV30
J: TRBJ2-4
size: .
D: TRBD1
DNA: TGTGCCTGGAGCTCCAAAACGGGACAGGAGTATAACATTCAGTACTTC
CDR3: CAWSSKTGQEYNIQYF

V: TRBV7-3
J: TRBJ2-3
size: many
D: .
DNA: TGTGCCAGCAGCTCCGGACTCGGCCCAGATACGCAGTATTTT
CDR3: CASSSGLGPDTQYF

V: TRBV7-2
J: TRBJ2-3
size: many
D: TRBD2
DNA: TGTGCCAGCAGCTTAGTAGGTAGCGCGGGAGTGGGCACAGATACGCAGTATTTT
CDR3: CASSLVGSAGVGTDTQYF

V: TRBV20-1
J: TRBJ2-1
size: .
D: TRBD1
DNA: TGCAGTGCTAGAAGGACAGGGACCGATGAGCAGTTCTTC
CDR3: CSARRTGTDEQFF

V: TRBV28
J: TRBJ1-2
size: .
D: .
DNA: TGTGCCAGCAGAGACAGTCATGGCTACACCTTC
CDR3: CASRDSHGYTF

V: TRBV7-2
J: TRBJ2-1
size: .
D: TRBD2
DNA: TGTGCCAGCAGCATCCCTTCTAGCGGGCCGGGGAATGAGCAGTTCTTC
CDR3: CASSIPSSGPGNEQFF

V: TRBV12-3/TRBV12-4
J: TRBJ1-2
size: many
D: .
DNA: TGTGCCAGCAGTTTGACGGGGGAGGCCTATGGCTACACCTTC
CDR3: CASSLTGEAYGYTF

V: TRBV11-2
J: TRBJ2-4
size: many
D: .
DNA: TGTGCCAGCAGCGGGAGCCTAGCCAAAAACATTCAGTACTTC
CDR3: CASSGSLAKNIQYF

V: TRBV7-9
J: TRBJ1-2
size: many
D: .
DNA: TGTGCCAGCAGGGAAACTTATGGCTACACCTTC
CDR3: CASRETYGYTF

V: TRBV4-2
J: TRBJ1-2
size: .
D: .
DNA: TGTGCCAGCAGCCAAGACGCTCAGTTTAGATTATCCCCTTATGGCTACACCTTC
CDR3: CASSQDAQFRLSPYGYTF

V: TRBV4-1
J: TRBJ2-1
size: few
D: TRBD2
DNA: TGCGCCAGCAGCCTAGGAGGCCGGGAGGGCCGTTCCAAGGTCTTTGGTGAGCAGTTCTTC
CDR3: CASSLGGREGRSKVFGEQFF

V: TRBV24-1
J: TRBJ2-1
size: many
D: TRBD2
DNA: TGTGCCACCAGTGATAACGGACTAGCGGGGTACAATGAGCAGTTCTTC
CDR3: CATSDNGLAGYNEQFF

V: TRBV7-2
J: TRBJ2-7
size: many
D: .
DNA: TGTGCCAGCAGCTCCGCGGACGGGCCCTACGAGCAGTACTTC
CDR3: CASSSADGPYEQYF

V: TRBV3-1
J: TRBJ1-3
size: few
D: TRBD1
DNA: TGTGCCAGCAGTGTGACAGGGGCTGGAAACACCATATATTTT
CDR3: CASSVTGAGNTIYF

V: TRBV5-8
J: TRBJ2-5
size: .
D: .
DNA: TGTGCCAGCAGGGATAGTCGGGGGCAAGAGACCCAGTACTTC
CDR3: CASRDSRGQETQYF

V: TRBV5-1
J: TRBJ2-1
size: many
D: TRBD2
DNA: TGCGCCAGCAGTCGGACTAGCGGGAGTTTTTCCTACAATGAGCAGTTCTTC
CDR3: CASSRTSGSFSYNEQFF

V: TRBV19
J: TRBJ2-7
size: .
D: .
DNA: TGTGCCAGTAGTATTAGTCAGACCTACGAGCAGTACTTC
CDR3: CASSISQTYEQYF

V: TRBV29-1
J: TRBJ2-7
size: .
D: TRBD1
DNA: TGCAGCGGACGGACAGGGTCCTACGAGCAGTACTTC
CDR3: CSGRTGSYEQYF